This T cell receptor (beta chain) was recorded in a study of Graves' ophthalmopathy and Graves' hyperthyroidism. Study-level background: Peripheral blood collection took place at initial diagnosis, before any treatment.

RNA transcripts yielded amplified TCR beta CDR3 regions. HTBI-primed RT-PCR formed the first round, and a multiplex PCR formed the second. MiXCR, run by TCRdb on the multiplex PCR reads, gives a single entry per CDR3 protein. The data show 740,000 or so distinct CDR3 sequences, 40% seen once. This clonotype was detected many times. This CDR3 is 15 amino acids long. Trimming shortened V by 5 bases and J by 5 bases, and 19 bases separated the two germline ends. CDR1 is SGDLS, CDR2 YYNGEE, per germline. The sequenced sample consisted of peripheral blood. The chain recombines TRBV9 with TRBJ1-1, with D possibly TRBD1 on 6 matching bases. This receptor was obtained from an adult man with Graves' ophthalmopathy. CDR3 region: CASSASGAGRTEAFF. For the CDR3, the DNA is TGTGCCAGCAGTGCCTCGGGGGCAGGGAGAACTGAAGCTTTCTTT.